Following are 28 T cell receptor beta chains from one sample sequenced in a study of T cells after yellow fever vaccination. A single record per CDR3 protein comes from TCRdb applying MiXCR to the 5' RACE reads. Here the sample spans around 180,000 distinct CDR3 sequences, roughly 6.2% being singletons. Here the sequenced sample was CD4+ T cells sorted from PBMCs, taken on the day of the first yellow fever vaccination. These receptors all come from a man younger than 35 who received the YFV17D yellow fever vaccine.

This clonotype was found many times. This sequence joins TRBV20-1 and TRBJ2-7; the D call may be TRBD1 or TRBD2 (6 bases each). Trimming shortened V by 0 bases and J by 4 bases, and 16 bases separated the two germline ends. CDR3 size: 15 residues. Germline V gene sequence: CDR1 DFQATT, CDR2 SNEGSKA (reference sequence). The CDR3 protein is CSAREGRGPGYEQYV. CDR3 nucleotides: TGCAGTGCTAGAGAGGGACGGGGGCCAGGTTACGAGCAGTACGTC.

In DNA form, the CDR3 reads TGTGCCAGCAGCTCAAATCGAGCGGGGATTGAGACCCAGTACTTC. Its protein product is CASSSNRAGIETQYF. The V and J genes are TRBV7-2 and TRBJ2-5; 7 positions agree with TRBD2. Germline CDR1 and CDR2: SGHTA and FQGNSA. J gave up 5 bases and V 4 bases, and 10 bases lay outside the gene matches. The CDR3 length is 15 residues.

This clonotype came up many times. The genes are TRBV5-1 and TRBJ2-3, with D possibly called TRBD1 or TRBD2 (5 bases each). Trimming removed 3 bases at V and 1 base at J, with 6 bases between. Per the germline V gene, CDR1 is SGHRS and CDR2 is YFSETQ. The CDR3 contains 13 residues. CDR3 nucleotides: TGCGCCAGCAGCTGGGACGGCACAGATACGCAGTATTTT. It specifies CASSWDGTDTQYF.

This clonotype was seen a few times. The genes are TRBV19 and TRBJ1-6, with D unresolved. Per the germline V gene, CDR1 is LNHDA and CDR2 is SQIVND (reference sequence). With 4 bases removed from V and 7 bases from J, the gap between germline ends came to 11 bases. The CDR3 runs to 14 residues. DNA for the CDR3: TGTGCCAGTAGTACGGGCGGACCCAATTCACCCCTCCACTTT. Protein product: CASSTGGPNSPLHF. The complete variable domain, with remaining parts taken from reference TRBV19 and TRBJ1-6, reads DGGITQSPKYLFRKEGQNVTLSCEQNLNHDAMYWYRQDPGQGLRLIYYSQIVNDFQKGDIAEGYSVSREKKESFPLTVTSAQKNPTAFYLCASSTGGPNSPLHFGNGTRLTVT.

This clonotype was seen at least ten times. The J gene is TRBJ1-1, the V gene TRBV7-6; no clear D gene. V was cut by 3 bases and J by 7 bases, with 12 bases left in between. CDR3 length equals 13 residues. CDR1 and CDR2 from the germline V gene are SGHVS and FNYEAQ. The CDR3 region has the DNA TGTGCCAGCAGCTTTTTGGTGGGAATTGAAGCTTTCTTT. Its protein is CASSFLVGIEAFF.

At least ten counts were recorded for this clonotype. The rearrangement links TRBV18 to TRBJ1-2; D may be TRBD1 (6 bases). Trimming cost V 1 base and J 6 bases, with 15 bases left between them. Per the germline V gene, CDR1 is KGHSH and CDR2 is LQKENI. This CDR3 has 15 residues. CDR3 in amino acids: CASSPRQGTYHGYTF. For the CDR3, the DNA is TGTGCCAGCTCACCACGTCAGGGGACCTATCATGGCTACACCTTC.

This chain connects TRBV7-2 to TRBJ1-5; D not resolved. Germline CDR1 is SGHTA and CDR2 is FQGNSA. V lost 2 bases to trimming and J lost 0 bases, with 8 bases between them. The CDR3 consists of 15 residues. In DNA, the CDR3 is TGTGCCAGCAGCTTAACCGGGCCTAGCAATCAGCCCCAGCATTTT. Amino acid sequence: CASSLTGPSNQPQHF.

In its sample, this clonotype was seen many times. The CDR3 loop is CASSPQGARNEKLFF. CDR3 coding DNA: TGTGCCAGCAGTCCTCAGGGGGCGAGAAATGAAAAACTGTTTTTT. The rearrangement links TRBV7-9 to TRBJ1-4; TRBD1 aligns across 8 bases. CDR3 length: 15 amino acids. The V gene end was trimmed by 6 bases and the J gene end by 5 bases; junction bases not matched to a gene: 8. Germline CDR1 reads SEHNR; CDR2 reads FQNEAQ (reference sequence). Filled out from reference TRBV7-9 and TRBJ1-4, the complete variable domain reads DTGVSQNPRHKITKRGQNVTFRCDPISEHNRLYWYRQTLGQGPEFLTYFQNEAQLEKSRLLSDRFSAERPKGSFSTLEIQRTEQGDSAMYLCASSPQGARNEKLFFGSGTQLSVL.

This clonotype was seen at least ten times. This sequence joins TRBV7-2 and TRBJ1-5; D is possibly TRBD1 (5 bases). CDR3 length: 14 residues. Per germline, CDR1 SGHTA and CDR2 FQGNSA. V gave up 3 bases and J gave up 5 bases, with 11 bases separating them. CDR3 nucleotide sequence: TGTGCCAGCAGCTTGGTGGTGGGGGATCAGCCCCAGCATTTT. Residues: CASSLVVGDQPQHF.

This clonotype was recorded many times. The chain recombines TRBV5-6 with TRBJ1-1; TRBD1 matches at 8 bases. Trimming cost V 0 bases and J 7 bases; bases outside gene matches: 2. This CDR3 spans 13 amino acids. CDR1 and CDR2 (germline): SGHDT, YYEEEE. The CDR3 coding sequence is TGTGCCAGCAGCTTGGGACAGGGGATTGAAGCTTTCTTT. It codes for CASSLGQGIEAFF.

The chain couples TRBV19 to TRBJ1-2; D remains unclear. The CDR3 length is 13 residues. Germline V gene lookup returns CDR1 LNHDA and CDR2 SQIVND (reference sequence). Trimming took off 2 bases at V and 4 bases at J, with 8 bases between the two ends. CDR3 loop: CASSIPTLYGYTF. The CDR3 DNA is TGTGCCAGTAGTATACCAACCCTCTATGGCTACACCTTC.

Many counts were recorded for this clonotype. CDR3 nucleotide sequence: TGCAGCGTTGCTAGCGGGGGGGCAGATACGCAGTATTTT. It codes for CSVASGGADTQYF. V gene TRBV29-1 combines with J gene TRBJ2-3; 12 nucleotides line up with TRBD2. V shed 4 bases and J 4 bases; nucleotides not matched to a gene: 0. Germline CDR1 and CDR2: SQVTM and ANQGSEA. The CDR3 has 13 residues.

This clonotype appeared many times. The genes are TRBV20-1 and TRBJ2-2; D might be TRBD1 (6 bases). The germline CDR1 and CDR2 sequences are DFQATT and SNEGSKA (reference sequence). The V end was cut by 6 bases, the J end by 8 bases, with 19 bases between. The CDR3 runs to 14 residues. For the CDR3, the DNA is TGCAGTGCCACTACAACAGGGCTAGGAGGGGAGCTGTTTTTT. Protein sequence: CSATTTGLGGELFF.

This clonotype was recorded at least ten times. The chain joins TRBV11-2 to TRBJ1-3; no reliable D call. The germline gives CDR1 SGHAT, CDR2 FQNNGV. CDR3 size: 16 residues. The V and J ends lost 4 bases and 0 bases respectively, with 13 bases between them. The DNA of the CDR3 is TGTGCCAGCAGCTCGACGATGGCCCACTCTGGAAACACCATATATTTT. Its translation is CASSSTMAHSGNTIYF.

The chain joins TRBV4-3 to TRBJ1-2; no reliable D call. Trimming removed 0 bases from V and 7 bases from J, with 9 bases in between. Per the germline V gene, CDR1 is LGHNA and CDR2 is YSLEER. CDR3 size: 13 residues. The CDR3 coding sequence is TGCGCCAGCAGCCAAGATTTGGCAGGTGGCTACACCTTC. Its protein is CASSQDLAGGYTF.

This clonotype appeared many times. The gene calls are TRBV3-1 and TRBJ2-3; 10 nucleotides match TRBD2. The CDR3 contains 16 residues. The V gene's germline CDR1 is LGHDT and CDR2 YNNKEL (reference sequence). V trimming: 4 bases; J trimming: 2 bases; junction bases outside the gene matches: 6. CDR3 coding DNA: TGTGCCAGCAGCCTAAAACTAGCGGGGAACACAGATACGCAGTATTTT. Amino acids: CASSLKLAGNTDTQYF.

This clonotype qualifies as medium-sized (0.01 to 0.1%). The chain recombines TRBV5-6 with TRBJ2-3; D gene uncertain. V shed 0 bases and J shed 5 bases, with 1 base lying between them. This CDR3 comprises 11 residues. CDR1 is SGHDT and CDR2 is YYEEEE in the germline V gene. The CDR3 reads CASSLVDTQYF. CDR3 DNA sequence: TGTGCCAGCAGCTTGGTAGATACGCAGTATTTT.

The J gene is TRBJ2-5, the V gene TRBV7-2; tentatively, D is TRBD1 or TRBD2 (5 bases each). Germline-derived CDR1 and CDR2 are SGHTA and FQGNSA. The CDR3 totals 13 residues. The V end lost 6 bases, the J end lost 2 bases, and 10 bases lay between the germline ends. The CDR3 DNA sequence: TGTGCCAGCAGGACGGGGCCTCAAGAGACCCAGTACTTC. Residues: CASRTGPQETQYF.

The rearrangement links TRBV7-2 to TRBJ2-1; unclear D gene. V lost 5 bases, J lost 6 bases, and 8 bases lay in between. From germline, CDR1 is SGHTA and CDR2 FQGNSA. This CDR3 comprises 12 residues. Here the CDR3 reads CASSPFPNEQFF. In DNA form, the CDR3 reads TGTGCCAGCAGCCCCTTCCCCAATGAGCAGTTCTTC.

This clonotype was detected ten times or more. The rearrangement joins TRBV12-3 or TRBV12-4 to TRBJ2-2; 8 nucleotides line up with TRBD2. The junction had 9 bases not matched to a gene; V was cut back by 6 bases and J by 6 bases. The CDR3 is 15 amino acids. The DNA of the CDR3 is TGTGCCAGCAGCCGTGACGGGGGGGCCCCCGGGGAGCTGTTTTTT. Its translation: CASSRDGGAPGELFF.

Turning to this clonotype: A single base separates this from a much larger clone, so it may be a read error. The genes are TRBV6-9 and TRBJ1-5, with D perhaps matching TRBD1 (5 bases). Trimming left V 0 bases short and J 7 bases short, with 16 bases between. The CDR3 consists of 16 residues. Per germline, CDR1 MNHGY and CDR2 SVAAGI. The CDR3 nucleotides read TGTGCCAGCAGTTATTCGTTGGGGGACCCCAAACAGCCCCAGCATTTT. It translates to CASSYSLGDPKQPQHF.

V and J are TRBV15 and TRBJ2-5; TRBD2 matches 7 bases. Germline values: CDR1 LNHNV, CDR2 YYDKDF (reference sequence). Losses at the gene ends were 4 bases for V and 7 bases for J; bases not matched to a gene: 9. CDR3 length: 14 amino acids. The DNA for the CDR3 is TGTGCCACCAGCATACCACCTCCGGGGGGGACCCAGTACTTC. It is translated as CATSIPPPGGTQYF.

This clonotype was seen only a few times. V is TRBV7-9 and J is TRBJ1-5, with D unclear. V lost 1 base and J lost 6, with 4 bases in between. Germline loops: CDR1 SEHNR, CDR2 FQNEAQ (reference sequence). This CDR3 is built from 12 residues. CDR3 in amino acids: CASSLGVQPQHF. CDR3 coding DNA: TGTGCCAGCAGCTTAGGAGTTCAGCCCCAGCATTTT.

The rearrangement links TRBV10-3 to TRBJ2-3; TRBD2 matches 8 bases. The V segment lost 0 bases and the J segment 4 bases; nucleotides outside the gene matches: 9. The germline CDR1 and CDR2 sequences are ENHRY and SYGVKD. The CDR3 is made up of 17 amino acids. The CDR3 DNA sequence: TGTGCCATCAGTGAGTCGGGCAGCGGGGGTACCGCAGATACGCAGTATTTT. It yields the protein CAISESGSGGTADTQYF.

This clonotype was seen at least ten times. The CDR3 sequence: CASSPSGGTLTDTQYF. CDR3 DNA sequence: TGCGCCAGCAGCCCTAGCGGGGGGACCCTCACAGATACGCAGTATTTT. The chain combines TRBV5-1 with TRBJ2-3, with TRBD2 identical over 11 bases. Trimming took 4 bases from V and 2 from J; bases not matched to a gene: 6. CDR1 SGHRS and CDR2 YFSETQ come from the germline V gene. CDR3 length: 16 residues.

The genes are TRBV30 and TRBJ1-2, with D possibly matching TRBD1 (6 bases). Germline CDR1 and CDR2: GTSNPN and SVGIG (reference sequence). The CDR3 length is 13 residues. V was cut by 5 bases and J by 7 bases, with 17 bases left in between. CDR3 amino acids: CAWDRIRGIGYTF. The CDR3 DNA reads TGTGCCTGGGATCGGATCAGGGGAATTGGCTACACCTTC. The variable domain in full, completed from reference TRBV30 and TRBJ1-2, reads SQTIHQWPATLVQPVGSPLSLECTVEGTSNPNLYWYRQAAGRGLQLLFYSVGIGQISSEVPQNLSASRPQDRQFILSSKKLLLSDSGFYLCAWDRIRGIGYTFGSGTRLTVV.

A note on this clonotype: A much larger clonotype is one base distant, so this may be a read error. V is TRBV4-1 and J is TRBJ2-5; no definite D call. V lost 4 bases and J 4 bases, leaving 10 bases between the germline ends. Germline V gives CDR1 MGHRA, CDR2 YSYEKL. The CDR3 is 13 residues long. CDR3 nucleotides: TGCGCCAGCAGCCCCCAAAAGACAGAGACCCAGTACTTC. Its translation is CASSPQKTETQYF.

This clonotype came up a few times. The chain joins TRBV30 to TRBJ2-2; 9 bases align to TRBD2. Trimming took 2 bases from V and 5 from J; bases not matched to a gene: 6. CDR3 length: 15 residues. The germline gives CDR1 GTSNPN, CDR2 SVGIG (reference sequence). CDR3 in DNA: TGTGCCTGGAGTCCTCTAGCGGGGTGGACCGGGGAGCTGTTTTTT. Translating it yields CAWSPLAGWTGELFF.